Sequencing of this T cell receptor (beta chain) was carried out in a study of T cell changes during pregnancy in multiple sclerosis. Deletions cut 1 base from V and 0 bases from J, with 8 bases between. Germline-derived CDR1 and CDR2 are SGHTA and FQGTGA. This CDR3 is 15 amino acids long. Only in-frame clones appear in the TCRdb table, and some are missing; sequencing was by immunoSEQ multiplex PCR. The table lists some 38,000 clones, about 89% of them singletons. Sequences were derived from CD4+ T cells from peripheral blood mononuclear cells, sampled in the third trimester of pregnancy. This rearrangement joins TRBV7-3 to TRBJ2-3; D unclear. The TCR originated in a female donor in good health, enrolled as a control in a pregnancy study. The CDR3 region is CASSLMGPSTDTQYF. The CDR3 nucleotides read TGTGCCAGCAGCTTAATGGGCCCTAGCACAGATACGCAGTATTTT.